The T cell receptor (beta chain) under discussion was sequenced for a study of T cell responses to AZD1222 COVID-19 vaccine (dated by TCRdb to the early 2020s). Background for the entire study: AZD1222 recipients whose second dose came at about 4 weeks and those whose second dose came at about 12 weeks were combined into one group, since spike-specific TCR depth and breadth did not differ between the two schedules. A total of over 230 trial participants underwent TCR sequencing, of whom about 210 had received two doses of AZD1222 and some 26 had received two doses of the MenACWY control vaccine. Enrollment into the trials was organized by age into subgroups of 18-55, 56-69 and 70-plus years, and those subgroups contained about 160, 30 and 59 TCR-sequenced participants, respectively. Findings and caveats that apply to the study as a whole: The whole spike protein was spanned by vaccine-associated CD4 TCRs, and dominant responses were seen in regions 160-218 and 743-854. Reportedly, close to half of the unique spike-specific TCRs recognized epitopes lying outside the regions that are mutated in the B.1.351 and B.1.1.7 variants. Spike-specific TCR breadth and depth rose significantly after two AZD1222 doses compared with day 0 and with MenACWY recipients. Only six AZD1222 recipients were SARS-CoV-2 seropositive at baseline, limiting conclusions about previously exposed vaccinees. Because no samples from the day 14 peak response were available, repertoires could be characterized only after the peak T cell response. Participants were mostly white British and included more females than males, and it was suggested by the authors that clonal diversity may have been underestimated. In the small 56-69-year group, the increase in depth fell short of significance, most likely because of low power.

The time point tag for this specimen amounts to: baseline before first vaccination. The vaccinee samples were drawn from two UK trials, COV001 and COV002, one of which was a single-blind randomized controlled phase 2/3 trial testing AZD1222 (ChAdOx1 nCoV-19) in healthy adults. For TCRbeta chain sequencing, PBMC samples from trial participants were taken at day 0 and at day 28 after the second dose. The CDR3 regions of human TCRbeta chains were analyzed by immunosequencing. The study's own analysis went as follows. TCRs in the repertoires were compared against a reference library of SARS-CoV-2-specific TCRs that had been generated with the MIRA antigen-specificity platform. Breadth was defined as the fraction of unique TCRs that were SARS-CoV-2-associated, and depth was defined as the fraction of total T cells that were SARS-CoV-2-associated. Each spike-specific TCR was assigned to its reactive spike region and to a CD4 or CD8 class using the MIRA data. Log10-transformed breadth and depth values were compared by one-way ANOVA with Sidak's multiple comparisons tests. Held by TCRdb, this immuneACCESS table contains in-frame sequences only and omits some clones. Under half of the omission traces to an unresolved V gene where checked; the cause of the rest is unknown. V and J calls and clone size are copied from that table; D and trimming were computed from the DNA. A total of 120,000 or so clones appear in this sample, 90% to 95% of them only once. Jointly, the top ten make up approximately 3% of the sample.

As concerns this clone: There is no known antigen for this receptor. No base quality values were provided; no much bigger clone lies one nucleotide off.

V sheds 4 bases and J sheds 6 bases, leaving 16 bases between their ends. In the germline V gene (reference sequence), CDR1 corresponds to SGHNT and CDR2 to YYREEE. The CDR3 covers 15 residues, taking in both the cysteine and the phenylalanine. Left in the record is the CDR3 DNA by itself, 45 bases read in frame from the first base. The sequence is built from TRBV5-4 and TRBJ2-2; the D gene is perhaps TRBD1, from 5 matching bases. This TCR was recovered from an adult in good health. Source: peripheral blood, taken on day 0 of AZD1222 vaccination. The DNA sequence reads TGTGCCAGCAGCCGGCGCACAGGCCTAGCCGGGGAGCTGTTTTTT. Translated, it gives CASSRRTGLAGELFF.